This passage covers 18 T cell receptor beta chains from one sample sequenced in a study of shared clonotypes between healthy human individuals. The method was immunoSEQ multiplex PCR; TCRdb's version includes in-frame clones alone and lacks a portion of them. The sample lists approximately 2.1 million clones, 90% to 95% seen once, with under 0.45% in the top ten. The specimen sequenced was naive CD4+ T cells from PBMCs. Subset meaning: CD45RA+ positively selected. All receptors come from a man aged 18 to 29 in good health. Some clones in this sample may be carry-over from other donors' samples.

CDR3 coding DNA: TGCGCCAGCAGCCGACTAGCGGGACCCGGGGAGCTGTTTTTT. It yields the protein CASSRLAGPGELFF. The V gene is TRBV5-1, the J gene TRBJ2-2; 11 bases map to TRBD2. The CDR3 is 14 residues long. V shed 4 bases and J 6 bases; nucleotides not matched to a gene: 2. CDR1 is SGHRS and CDR2 is YFSETQ in the germline V gene.

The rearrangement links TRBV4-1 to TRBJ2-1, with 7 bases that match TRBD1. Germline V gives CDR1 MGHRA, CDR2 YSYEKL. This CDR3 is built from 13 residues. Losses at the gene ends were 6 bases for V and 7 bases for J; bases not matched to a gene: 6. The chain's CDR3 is CASRHTGANEQFF. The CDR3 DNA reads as TGCGCCAGCAGACATACAGGGGCAAATGAGCAGTTCTTC.

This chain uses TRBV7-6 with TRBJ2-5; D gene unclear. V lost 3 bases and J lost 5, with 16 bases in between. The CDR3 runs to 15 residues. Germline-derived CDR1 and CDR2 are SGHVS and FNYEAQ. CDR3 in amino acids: CASSLAGSPLETQYF. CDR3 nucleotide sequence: TGTGCCAGCAGCTTGGCAGGATCACCCCTGGAGACCCAGTACTTC.

CDR3 amino acids: CSVETWSSYNEQFF. CDR3 DNA: TGCAGCGTTGAAACTTGGAGCTCCTACAATGAGCAGTTCTTC. The V gene is TRBV29-1, the J gene TRBJ2-1; D remains ambiguous. Trimming took off 2 bases at V and 0 bases at J, with 8 bases between the two ends. Germline V CDR1 and CDR2: SQVTM, ANQGSEA. This CDR3 comprises 14 residues.

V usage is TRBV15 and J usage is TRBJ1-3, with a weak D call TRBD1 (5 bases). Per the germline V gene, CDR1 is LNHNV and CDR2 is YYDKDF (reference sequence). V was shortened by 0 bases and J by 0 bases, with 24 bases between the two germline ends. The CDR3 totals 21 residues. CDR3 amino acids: CATSRDGPGHRISLSGNTIYF. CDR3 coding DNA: TGTGCCACCAGCAGAGATGGGCCAGGGCATCGTATTTCCCTCTCTGGAAACACCATATATTTT.

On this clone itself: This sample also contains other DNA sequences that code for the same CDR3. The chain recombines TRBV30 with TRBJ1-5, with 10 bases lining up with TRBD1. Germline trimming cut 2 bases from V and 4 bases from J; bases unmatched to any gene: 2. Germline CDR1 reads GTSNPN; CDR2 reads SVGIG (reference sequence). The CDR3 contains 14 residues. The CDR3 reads CAWSRGQGNQPQHF. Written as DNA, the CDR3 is TGTGCCTGGAGTAGGGGACAGGGGAATCAGCCCCAGCATTTT.

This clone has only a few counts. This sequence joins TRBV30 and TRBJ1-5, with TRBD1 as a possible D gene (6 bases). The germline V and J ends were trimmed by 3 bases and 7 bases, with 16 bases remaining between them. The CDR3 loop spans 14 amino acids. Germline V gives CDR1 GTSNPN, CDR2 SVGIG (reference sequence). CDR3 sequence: CAWSRTTGYQPQHF. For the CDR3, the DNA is TGTGCCTGGAGCCGAACCACAGGGTACCAGCCCCAGCATTTT.

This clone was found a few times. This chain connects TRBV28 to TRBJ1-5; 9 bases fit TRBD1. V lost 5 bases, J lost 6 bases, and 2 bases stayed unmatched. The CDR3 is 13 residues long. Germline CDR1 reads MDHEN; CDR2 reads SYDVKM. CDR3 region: CASSADRGQPQHF. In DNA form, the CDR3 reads TGTGCCAGCAGTGCGGACAGGGGTCAGCCCCAGCATTTT.

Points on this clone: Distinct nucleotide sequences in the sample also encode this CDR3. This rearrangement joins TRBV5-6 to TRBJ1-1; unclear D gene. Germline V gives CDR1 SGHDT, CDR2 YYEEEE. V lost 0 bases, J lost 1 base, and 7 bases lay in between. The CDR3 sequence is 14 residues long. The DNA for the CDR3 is TGTGCCAGCAGCTTGGCCCCAGGGAACACTGAAGCTTTCTTT. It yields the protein CASSLAPGNTEAFF.

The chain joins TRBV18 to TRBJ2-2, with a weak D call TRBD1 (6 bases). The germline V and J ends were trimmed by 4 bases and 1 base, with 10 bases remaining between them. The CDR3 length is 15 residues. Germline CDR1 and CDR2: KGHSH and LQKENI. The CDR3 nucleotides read TGTGCCAGCTCACAAGAGACAGGGAACACCGGGGAGCTGTTTTTT. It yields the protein CASSQETGNTGELFF.

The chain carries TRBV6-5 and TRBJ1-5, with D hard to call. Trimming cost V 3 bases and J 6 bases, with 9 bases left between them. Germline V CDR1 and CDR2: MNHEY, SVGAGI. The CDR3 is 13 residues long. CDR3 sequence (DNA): TGTGCCAGCAGTTATTACCGGGGTCAGCCCCAGCATTTT. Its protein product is CASSYYRGQPQHF.

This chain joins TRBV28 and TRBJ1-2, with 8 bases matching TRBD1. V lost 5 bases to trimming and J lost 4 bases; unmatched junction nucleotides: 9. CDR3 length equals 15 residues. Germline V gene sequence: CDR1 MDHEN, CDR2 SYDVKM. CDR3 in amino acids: CASSPLDRGLYGYTF. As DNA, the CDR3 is TGTGCCAGCAGTCCCTTAGACAGGGGTCTCTATGGCTACACCTTC.

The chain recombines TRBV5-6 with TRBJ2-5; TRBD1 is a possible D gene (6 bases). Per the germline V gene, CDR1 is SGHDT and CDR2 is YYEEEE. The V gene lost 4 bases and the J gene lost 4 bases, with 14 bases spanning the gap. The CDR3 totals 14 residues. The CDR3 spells CASSPGQRGETQYF. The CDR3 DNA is TGTGCCAGCAGCCCCGGACAGAGGGGAGAGACCCAGTACTTC.

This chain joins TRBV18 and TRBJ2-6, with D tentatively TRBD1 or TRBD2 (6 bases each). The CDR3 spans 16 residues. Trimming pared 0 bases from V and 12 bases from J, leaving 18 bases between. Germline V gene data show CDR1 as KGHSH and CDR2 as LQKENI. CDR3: CASSPPEGVSFSVLTF. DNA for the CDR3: TGTGCCAGCTCACCACCGGAGGGGGTGTCTTTCAGCGTCCTGACTTTC. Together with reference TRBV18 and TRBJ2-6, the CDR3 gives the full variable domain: NAGVMQNPRHLVRRRGQEARLRCSPMKGHSHVYWYRQLPEEGLKFMVYLQKENIIDESGMPKERFSAEFPKEGPSILRIQQVVRGDSAAYFCASSPPEGVSFSVLTFGAGSRLTVL.

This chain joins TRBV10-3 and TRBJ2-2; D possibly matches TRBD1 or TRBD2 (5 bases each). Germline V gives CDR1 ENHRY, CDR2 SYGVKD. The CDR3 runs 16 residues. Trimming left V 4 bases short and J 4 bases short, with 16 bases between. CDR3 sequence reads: CAISGQADGTTGELFF. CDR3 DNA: TGTGCCATCAGTGGGCAGGCGGACGGGACCACCGGGGAGCTGTTTTTT.

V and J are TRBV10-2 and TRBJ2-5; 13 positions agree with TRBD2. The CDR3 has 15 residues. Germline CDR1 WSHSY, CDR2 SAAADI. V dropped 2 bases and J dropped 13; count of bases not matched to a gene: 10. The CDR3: CASSETSGGGNNWYF. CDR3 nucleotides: TGCGCCAGCAGTGAGACTAGCGGGGGGGGAAACAATTGGTACTTC.

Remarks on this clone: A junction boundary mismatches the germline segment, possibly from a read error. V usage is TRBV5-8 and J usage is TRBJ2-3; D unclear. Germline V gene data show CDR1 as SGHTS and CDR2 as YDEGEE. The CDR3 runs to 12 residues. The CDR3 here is CASSLGSSPPEF. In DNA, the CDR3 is TGTGCCAGCAGCTTGGGGTCTAGTCCCCCGGAATTT.

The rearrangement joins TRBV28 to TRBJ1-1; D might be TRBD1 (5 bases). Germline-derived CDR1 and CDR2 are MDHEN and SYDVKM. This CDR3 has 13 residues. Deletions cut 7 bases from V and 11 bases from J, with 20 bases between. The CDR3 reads CASMGVSGPGAFF. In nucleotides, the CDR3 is TGTGCCAGCATGGGGGTTTCAGGGCCCGGGGCTTTCTTT.